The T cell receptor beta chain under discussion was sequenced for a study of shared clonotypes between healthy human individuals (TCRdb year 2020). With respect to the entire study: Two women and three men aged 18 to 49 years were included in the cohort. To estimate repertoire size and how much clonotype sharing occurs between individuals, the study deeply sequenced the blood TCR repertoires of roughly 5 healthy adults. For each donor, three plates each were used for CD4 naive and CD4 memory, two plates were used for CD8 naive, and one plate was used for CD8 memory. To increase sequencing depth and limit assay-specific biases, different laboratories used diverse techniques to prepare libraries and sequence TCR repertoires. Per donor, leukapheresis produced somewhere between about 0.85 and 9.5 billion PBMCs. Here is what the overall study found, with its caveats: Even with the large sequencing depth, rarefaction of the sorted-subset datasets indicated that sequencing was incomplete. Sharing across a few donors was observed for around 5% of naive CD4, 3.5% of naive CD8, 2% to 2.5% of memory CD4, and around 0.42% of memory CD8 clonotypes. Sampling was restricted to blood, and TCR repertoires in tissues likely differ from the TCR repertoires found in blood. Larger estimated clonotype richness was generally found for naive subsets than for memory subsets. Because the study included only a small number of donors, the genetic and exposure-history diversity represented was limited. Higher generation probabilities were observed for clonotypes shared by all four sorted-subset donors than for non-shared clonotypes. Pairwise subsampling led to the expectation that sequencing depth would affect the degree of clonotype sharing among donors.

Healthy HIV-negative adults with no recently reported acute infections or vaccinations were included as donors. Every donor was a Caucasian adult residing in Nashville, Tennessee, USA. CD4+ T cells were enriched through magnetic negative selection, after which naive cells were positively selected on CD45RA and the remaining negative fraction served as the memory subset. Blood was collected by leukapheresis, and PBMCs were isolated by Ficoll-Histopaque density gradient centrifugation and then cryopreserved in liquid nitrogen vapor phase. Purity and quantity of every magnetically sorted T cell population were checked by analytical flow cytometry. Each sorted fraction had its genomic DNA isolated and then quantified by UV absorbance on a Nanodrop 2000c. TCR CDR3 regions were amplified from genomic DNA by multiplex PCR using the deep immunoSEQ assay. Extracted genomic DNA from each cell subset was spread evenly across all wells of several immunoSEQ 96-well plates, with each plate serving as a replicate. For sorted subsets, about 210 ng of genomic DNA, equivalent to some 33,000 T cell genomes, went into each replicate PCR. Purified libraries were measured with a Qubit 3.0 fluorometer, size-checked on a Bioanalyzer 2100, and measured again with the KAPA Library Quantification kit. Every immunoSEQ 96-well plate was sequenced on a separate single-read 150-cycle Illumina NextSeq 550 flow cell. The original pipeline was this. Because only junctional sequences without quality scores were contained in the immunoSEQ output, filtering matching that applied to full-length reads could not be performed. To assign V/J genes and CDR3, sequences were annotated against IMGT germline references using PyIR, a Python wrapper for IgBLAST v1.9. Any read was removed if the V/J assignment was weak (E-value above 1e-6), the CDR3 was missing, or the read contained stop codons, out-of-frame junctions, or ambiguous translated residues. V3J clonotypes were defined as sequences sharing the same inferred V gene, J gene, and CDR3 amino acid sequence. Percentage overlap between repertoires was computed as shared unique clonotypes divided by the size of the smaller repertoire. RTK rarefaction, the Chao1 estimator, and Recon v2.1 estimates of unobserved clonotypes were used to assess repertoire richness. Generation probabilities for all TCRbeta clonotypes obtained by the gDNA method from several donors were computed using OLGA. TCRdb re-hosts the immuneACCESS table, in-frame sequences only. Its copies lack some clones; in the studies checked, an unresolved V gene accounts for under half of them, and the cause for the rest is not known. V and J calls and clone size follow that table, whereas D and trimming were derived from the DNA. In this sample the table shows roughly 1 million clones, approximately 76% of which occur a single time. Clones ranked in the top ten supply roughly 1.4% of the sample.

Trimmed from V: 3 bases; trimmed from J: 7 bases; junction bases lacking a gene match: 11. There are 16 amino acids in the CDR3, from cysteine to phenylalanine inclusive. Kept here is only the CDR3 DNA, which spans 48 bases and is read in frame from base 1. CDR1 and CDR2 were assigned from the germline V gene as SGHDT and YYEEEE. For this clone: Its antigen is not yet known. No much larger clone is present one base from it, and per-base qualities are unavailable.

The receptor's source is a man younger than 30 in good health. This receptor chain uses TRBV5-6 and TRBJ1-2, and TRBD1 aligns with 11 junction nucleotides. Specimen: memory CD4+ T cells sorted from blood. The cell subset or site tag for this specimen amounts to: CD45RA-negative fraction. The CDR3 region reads CASSWGQGVPSGGYTF. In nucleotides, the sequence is TGTGCCAGCAGCTGGGGACAGGGGGTCCCATCCGGTGGCTACACCTTC. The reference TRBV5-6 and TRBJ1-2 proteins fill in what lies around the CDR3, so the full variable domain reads DAGVTQSPTHLIKTRGQQVTLRCSPKSGHDTVSWYQQALGQGPQFIFQYYEEEERQRGNFPDRFSGHQFPNYSSELNVNALLLGDSALYLCASSWGQGVPSGGYTFGSGTRLTVV.